This TCR beta chain is drawn from a study of blood T cell repertoires in COVID-19 (TCRdb year 2020). Regarding the study in general: The collaborator samples originated in the United States, Italy and Spain and spanned the acute and convalescent phases of COVID-19. The prospective study material was composed of cDNA or gDNA derived from T cells, B-cell-depleted T cells, or PBMCs. Subjects who had been exposed to COVID-19, were actively infected with it, or had recovered from it provided the deeply sampled blood TCRbeta repertoires that made up the dataset. The repertoires were released in a freely available public database meant as a resource for research on the immune response to SARS-CoV-2. The samples were drawn from two sources: the first 160 participants of the ongoing ImmuneRACE study, and over 1,000 subjects contributed by 6 global collaborators. Sample metadata almost always included a de-identified subject ID, COVID-19 status, age in years and sex. HLA class I and class II types, where available, came from metadata supplied by the sample provider rather than from assay-based typing.

Results and caveats for the whole study, not just this receptor: Clinical and demographic metadata were provided uncurated, with the amount varying by source and participant.

TCRbeta CDR3 regions were amplified from genomic DNA by means of the immunoSEQ Assay, a bias-controlled multiplex PCR. Under the source paper's analysis protocol: The number of nucleated cells in each sample was estimated from the amplification of reference gene primers within the assay. To quantify the absolute abundance of each unique TCRbeta CDR3 rearrangement, sequence reads were collapsed and filtered. For each sample, productive Simpson clonality was calculated as the square root of Simpson's diversity index across productive rearrangements. TCRdb limited this immuneACCESS table to in-frame rearrangements with V and J called. A share of clones is missing; checked studies link under half to unresolved V genes, and the rest is unexplained. V, J and clone size reflect that table, while D and trimming were determined from the DNA. Across this sample there are some 99,000 clones, with 87% seen only once. Of the sample, roughly 4.3% is held by the ten largest clones.

The count of this clone is one. Its antigen is unknown. Qualities for individual bases were not recorded, and no much larger clone is one base off. The collaborating institutions used their own protocols to collect whole blood in K2EDTA tubes. For TCRbeta analysis, collaborator samples were shipped as frozen whole blood, as isolated PBMCs, or as DNA extracted from either sample type. The specimen was peripheral blood. The source is a man aged 65 to 85 with acute or convalescent COVID-19.

Here the CDR3 is given as CASSPTRNTEAFF. The DNA is as follows: TGCGCCAGCAGCCCCACGAGGAACACTGAAGCTTTCTTT. The chain is encoded by TRBV5-1 joined to TRBJ1-1; too little of a D gene remains to name it. Including cysteine and phenylalanine, the CDR3 has 13 amino acids. Just the 39-base CDR3 DNA is kept, in frame starting at base 1. For CDR1 and CDR2, the germline V gene lists SGHRS and YFSETQ. V gives up 4 bases and J gives up 1 base, and the segment between their germline ends measures 8 bases. With the portions outside the CDR3 filled from the reference TRBV5-1 and TRBJ1-1 genes, the complete variable region becomes KAGVTQTPRYLIKTRGQQVTLSCSPISGHRSVSWYQQTPGQGLQFLFEYFSETQRNKGNFPGRFSGRQFSNSRSEMNVSTLELGDSALYLCASSPTRNTEAFFGQGTRLTVV.